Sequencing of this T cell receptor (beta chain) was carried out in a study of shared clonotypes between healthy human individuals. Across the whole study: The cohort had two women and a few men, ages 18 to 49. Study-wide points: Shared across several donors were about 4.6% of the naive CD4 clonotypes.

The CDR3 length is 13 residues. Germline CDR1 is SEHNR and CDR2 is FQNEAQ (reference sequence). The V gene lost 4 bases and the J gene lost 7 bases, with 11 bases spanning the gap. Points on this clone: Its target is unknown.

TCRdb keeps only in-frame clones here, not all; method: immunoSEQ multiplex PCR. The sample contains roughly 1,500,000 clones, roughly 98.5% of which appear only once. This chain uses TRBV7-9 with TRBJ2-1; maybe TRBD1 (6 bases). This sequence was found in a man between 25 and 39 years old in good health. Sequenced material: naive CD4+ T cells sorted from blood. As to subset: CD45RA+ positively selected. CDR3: CASSSWGQNEQFF. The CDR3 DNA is TGTGCCAGCAGCTCCTGGGGACAAAATGAGCAGTTCTTC.